This is a list of T cell receptor beta chains from one sample in a study of cytomegalovirus exposure and HLA in healthy donors. Clones were read by immunoSEQ multiplex PCR, and TCRdb kept only the in-frame ones, dropping some. The sample has some 150,000 clones; roughly 80% are singletons. Material for sequencing was PBMCs. All receptors derive from a woman aged 40 to 55 in good health and CMV-seropositive. Both conserved end residues are part of each CDR3. Fields, in order: clone size, D gene, V gene, J gene, CDR3 DNA, CDR3 protein. A D gene is named only where the DNA matches it firmly. The listing skips clone size in some rows; elsewhere it reads once, few, many or a size class.

>.|TRBD1|TRBV11-2|TRBJ2-2
TGTGCCAGCAGCTTACACAGGGGACCTCGGGGCGGGGAGCTGTTTTTT
CASSLHRGPRGGELFF
>.|.|TRBV6-5|TRBJ2-7
TGTGCCAGCAGTTACTCGCGGGGTGGTTACGAGCAGTACTTC
CASSYSRGGYEQYF
>.|TRBD1|TRBV27|TRBJ1-2
TGTGCCAGCAGCCGCGACAGGGTCTATGGCTACACCTTC
CASSRDRVYGYTF
>few|.|TRBV14|TRBJ2-2
TGTGCCAGCAGCCCCGTGCTAAACACCGGGGAGCTGTTTTTT
CASSPVLNTGELFF
>.|.|TRBV6-4|TRBJ2-3
TGTGCCAGCAGTGAAGGGGGGGCTACAGATACGCAGTATTTT
CASSEGGATDTQYF
>.|TRBD1|TRBV5-8|TRBJ1-2
TGTGCCAGCAGCGGACAGGGGAGGATAGTGGGAGGCTACACCTTC
CASSGQGRIVGGYTF
>.|TRBD2|TRBV5-4|TRBJ2-5
TGTGCCAGCAGCACCCGGACTAGCGGGAGGGCTGGGGAGACCCAGTACTTC
CASSTRTSGRAGETQYF
>.|TRBD1|TRBV23-1|TRBJ1-1
TGCGCCAGCAGTCACCCGCCGGGACAGGGGTCTAAGAACACTGAAGCTTTCTTT
CASSHPPGQGSKNTEAFF
>.|.|TRBV15|TRBJ2-1
TGTGCCACCAGCACGCCGCGGAATGAGCAGTTCTTC
CATSTPRNEQFF
>.|.|TRBV5-6|TRBJ2-7
TGTGCCAGCAGCTTGGGCCAGATCTACGAGCAGTACTTC
CASSLGQIYEQYF
>.|.|TRBV28|TRBJ2-7
TGTGCCAGCAGCCCCGGACGGATGCAGGGCTTGGCCCCCTACGAGCAGTACTTC
CASSPGRMQGLAPYEQYF
>.|TRBD2|TRBV7-3|TRBJ2-1
TGTGCCGGCAGCTTCGGGAGGAACTACAATGAGCAGTTCTTC
CAGSFGRNYNEQFF
>.|TRBD2|TRBV27|TRBJ2-3
TGTGCCAGCAGCCCGACTAGCAGATACATCACAGATACGCAGTATTTT
CASSPTSRYITDTQYF
>.|.|TRBV5-8|TRBJ1-6
TGTGCCAGCAACCAAATCGGGACACATTCACCCCTCCACTTT
CASNQIGTHSPLHF
>.|TRBD2|TRBV13|TRBJ2-2
TGTGCCAGCAGCCTCCGACTAGCGGGGGGGCATACCGGGGAGCTGTTTTTT
CASSLRLAGGHTGELFF
>.|TRBD2|TRBV5-5|TRBJ2-5
TGTGCCAGCAGCCGCCACGGGGGGGCGCAAGAGACCCAGTACTTC
CASSRHGGAQETQYF
>.|.|TRBV19|TRBJ2-7
TGTGCCAGTAGTCCGCGGTTGGCAGGGAGGAACGAGCAGTACTTC
CASSPRLAGRNEQYF
>.|.|TRBV5-5|TRBJ1-1
TGTGCCAGCAGCCCCTCGGCAGGGGCTTTGGGTGCTTTCTTT
CASSPSAGALGAFF
>.|.|TRBV6-4|TRBJ2-7
TGTGCCAGCAGTCAACAAATGGGGGGCGAGCAGTACTTC
CASSQQMGGEQYF
>.|TRBD1|TRBV27|TRBJ2-5
TGTGCCAGCAGTCCTCCAACAGGGGGAAAAGAGACCCAGTACTTC
CASSPPTGGKETQYF
>few|.|TRBV7-9|TRBJ1-1
TGTGCCAGCAGCTTAGCTGAGCCCGCTGAAGCTTTCTTT
CASSLAEPAEAFF
>.|.|TRBV27|TRBJ2-5
TGTGCCAGCAGTCCTAGAAAAATGAATTCGCAAGAGACCCAGTACTTC
CASSPRKMNSQETQYF
>.|.|TRBV30|TRBJ1-4
TGTGCCTGGAGTAAGGTTGGGCGGGGGATCGAAAAACTGTTTTTT
CAWSKVGRGIEKLFF
>.|.|TRBV7-6|TRBJ1-1
TGTGCCAGCAGCACACAACAGGGAACTGAAGCTTTCTTT
CASSTQQGTEAFF
>once|.|TRBV7-9|TRBJ1-4
TGTGCCAGCAGCTCGGGTGCCACTAATGAAAAACTGTTTTTT
CASSSGATNEKLFF
>.|.|TRBV27|TRBJ2-7
TGTGCCAGCGGGGGGTCCTCCTACGAGCAGTACTTC
CASGGSSYEQYF
>.|.|TRBV5-4|TRBJ1-1
TGTGCCAGCAGCTTGGGAGGCGCGGCTGAAGCTTTCTTT
CASSLGGAAEAFF
>.|.|TRBV7-9|TRBJ2-1
TGTGCCAGCAGCTCATCCGGGACAATGATGACTAATGAGCAGTTCTTC
CASSSSGTMMTNEQFF
>.|TRBD2|TRBV28|TRBJ2-7
TGTGCCAGCAGTTTTAAACTAGCGGGATCTAGGGAGCAGTACTTC
CASSFKLAGSREQYF
>.|TRBD1|TRBV18|TRBJ1-5
TGTGCCAGCTCACTAAACAGGGGGCCGGAGCCCCAGCATTTT
CASSLNRGPEPQHF
>.|.|TRBV18|TRBJ1-1
TGTGCCAGCTCACCACCCTCCTTCCGGGACACTGAAGCTTTCTTT
CASSPPSFRDTEAFF
>.|.|TRBV27|TRBJ2-7
TGTGCCAGCAGTTTCGGCGGCCCGGGGTCCTACGAGCAGTACTTC
CASSFGGPGSYEQYF
>.|TRBD2|TRBV5-1|TRBJ2-1
TGCGCCAGCAGCTTAGGACTAGAATACAATGAGCAGTTCTTC
CASSLGLEYNEQFF
>.|.|TRBV6-1|TRBJ2-5
TGTGCCAGCAGTGAAACGGGAGAGACCCAGTACTTC
CASSETGETQYF
>few|.|TRBV2|TRBJ1-5
TGTGCCAGCAGGGGGCGGGAGAATCAGCCCCAGCATTTT
CASRGRENQPQHF
>.|TRBD1|TRBV11-2|TRBJ1-1
TGTGCCAGCAGCTCGCTAAGACAGGGCCCTGGGACTGAAGCTTTCTTT
CASSSLRQGPGTEAFF
>.|TRBD2|TRBV7-3|TRBJ2-2
TGTGCCAGCAGCCTCCCCGGCGGGAGGGGCGGGGAGCTGTTTTTT
CASSLPGGRGGELFF
>.|TRBD2|TRBV7-3|TRBJ2-1
TGTGCCAGCAGCTTGACTAGCTCCTCCTACAATGAGCAGTTCTTC
CASSLTSSSYNEQFF
>.|.|TRBV7-2|TRBJ1-5
TGTGCCAGCAGCTTTAGACGGGGGTCGCCCCAGCATTTT
CASSFRRGSPQHF
>.|TRBD1|TRBV28|TRBJ2-7
TGTGCCAGCAGTTCGCCGTTGGACAGGGGGTCCTACGAGCAGTACTTC
CASSSPLDRGSYEQYF
>.|.|TRBV18|TRBJ2-2
TGTGCCAGCTCACCAACGGGGTCTCGAGTCACCGGGGAGCTGTTTTTT
CASSPTGSRVTGELFF
>.|TRBD2|TRBV27|TRBJ2-1
TGTGCCAGCAGTCCCCCAGGGTTGGGGGGGAATGAGCAGTTCTTC
CASSPPGLGGNEQFF
>.|TRBD1|TRBV19|TRBJ2-5
TGTGCCAGTAGTATCCGATCGACAGGGGCTAAAGAGACCCAGTACTTC
CASSIRSTGAKETQYF
>.|TRBD1|TRBV5-1|TRBJ1-2
TGCGCCAGCAGCCCGAGGACAGGGTCGGACTATGGCTACACCTTC
CASSPRTGSDYGYTF
>.|TRBD2|TRBV27|TRBJ2-2
TGTGCCAGCAGTTTTAGCGGGAGCACCGGGGAGCTGTTTTTT
CASSFSGSTGELFF
>.|.|TRBV14|TRBJ2-1
TGTGCCAGCAGCTCAGACAGGGTGACTAGTGAATCCTACAATGAGCAGTTCTTC
CASSSDRVTSESYNEQFF
>many|.|TRBV14|TRBJ2-7
TGTGCCAGCAGCCAAGCGGGGGTGTCCTACGAGCAGTACTTC
CASSQAGVSYEQYF
>.|.|TRBV4-1|TRBJ2-1
TGCGCCAGCAGTTTATACAATGAGCAGTTCTTC
CASSLYNEQFF
>.|TRBD1|TRBV7-9|TRBJ1-1
TGTTCCAGCAGCTCGACAGGGTTCACTGAAGCTTTCTTT
CSSSSTGFTEAFF
>.|TRBD2|TRBV7-3|TRBJ2-7
TGTGCCAGCAGCTTGGATTGGACCGGACTAGCAAAGCCCGAGCAGTACTTC
CASSLDWTGLAKPEQYF
>few|TRBD2|TRBV19|TRBJ2-5
TGTGCCAGTAGTTCCCGAGTAGCGGGGCCCCAGTACTTC
CASSSRVAGPQYF
>.|TRBD1|TRBV18|TRBJ2-7
TGTGCCAGCTCACGCGGGACAGGGCCCTACGAGCAGTACTTC
CASSRGTGPYEQYF
>.|.|TRBV6-1|TRBJ1-2
TGTGCCAGCAGTGTTGACAGAGGCGATGGCTACACCTTC
CASSVDRGDGYTF
>.|TRBD1|TRBV5-4|TRBJ2-7
TGTGCCAGCAGCTTGACAGGGGGCTACGAGCAGTACTTC
CASSLTGGYEQYF
>.|TRBD1|TRBV30|TRBJ1-6
TGTGCCTGGAGTCCAAGGGGACAGGTGACCTATAATTCACCCCTCCACTTT
CAWSPRGQVTYNSPLHF
>once|TRBD1|TRBV5-5|TRBJ2-7
TGTGCCAGCAGCGTAGACAGGGGAGAGCAGTACTTC
CASSVDRGEQYF
>.|TRBD1|TRBV2|TRBJ1-2
TGTGCCAGCAGTGAAGCGGGCAGGGGGCTGGGCTACACCTTC
CASSEAGRGLGYTF
>few|TRBD1|TRBV6-5|TRBJ1-2
TGTGCCAGCAGTTATAGGACAGGGGCATTTCCTGGCTACACCTTC
CASSYRTGAFPGYTF
>.|TRBD2|TRBV7-3|TRBJ2-1
TGTGCCAGCAGCCTGACCCCCGGGGGGAAAGGTGAGCAGTTCTTC
CASSLTPGGKGEQFF